These 10 T cell receptor beta chains share one sample of origin, sequenced in a study of T cell responses to AZD1222 COVID-19 vaccine. Measured with immunoSEQ multiplex PCR; TCRdb has only the in-frame clones, and not every one. The sample has 130,000 to 150,000 clones, approximately 90% seen once; the top ten hold 3.4%. The sequenced sample was peripheral blood, obtained on day 0 of AZD1222 vaccination. These receptor sequences come from an adult in good health.

The chain is built from TRBV2 and TRBJ1-2; TRBD1 aligns across 7 bases. The CDR3 loop spans 15 amino acids. The germline CDR1 and CDR2 sequences are SNHLY and FYNNEI. With 3 bases clipped from V and 2 bases from J, the junction kept 6 bases outside the gene matches. In DNA form, the CDR3 reads TGTGCCAGCAGTGATGAGCAGGGGGGCAACTATGGCTACACCTTC. Its translation is CASSDEQGGNYGYTF.

V and J are TRBV2 and TRBJ2-7, with 9 bases that match TRBD2. The CDR3 extends over 18 amino acids. Trimming took 0 bases from V and 4 from J; bases not matched to a gene: 13. From germline, CDR1 is SNHLY and CDR2 FYNNEI. The CDR3: CASSEAEGTSMEGYEQYF. Here the CDR3 DNA reads TGTGCCAGCAGTGAAGCGGAAGGGACTAGCATGGAGGGGTACGAGCAGTACTTC.

V is TRBV7-2 and J is TRBJ1-3; a weak D match, TRBD1 (6 bases). The CDR3 is made up of 15 amino acids. The V gene's germline CDR1 is SGHTA and CDR2 FQGNSA. V dropped 3 bases and J dropped 3 bases, with 12 bases sitting between them. The CDR3 protein is CASSLVRQVGNTIYF. The CDR3 nucleotides read TGTGCCAGCAGCTTGGTCCGACAGGTTGGAAACACCATATATTTT.

The rearrangement uses TRBV3-1 (or the pseudogene TRBV3-2) and TRBJ1-1; 7 nucleotides line up with TRBD1. The CDR3 extends over 15 amino acids. Trimming at V came to 4 bases and at J to 0 bases, leaving 5 bases not matched to a gene. In germline, CDR1 is LGHDT, CDR2 YNNKEL (reference sequence). CDR3 sequence (DNA): TGTGCCAGCAGCCGCGTACAGGGGTTGAACACTGAAGCTTTCTTT. This gives the protein CASSRVQGLNTEAFF.

This clone came up once. The chain recombines TRBV18 with TRBJ1-1; D might be TRBD1 (5 bases). Trimming left V 4 bases short and J 4 bases short, with 13 bases between. The CDR3 is 14 amino acids. Germline V gene sequence: CDR1 KGHSH, CDR2 LQKENI. CDR3 DNA sequence: TGTGCCAGCTCACGGGGTGAGGGACGCACTGAAGCTTTCTTT. It codes for CASSRGEGRTEAFF.

The rearrangement links TRBV7-9 to TRBJ1-1, with D possibly being TRBD1 (6 bases). CDR3 size: 12 residues. The V and J ends lost 5 bases and 8 bases respectively, with 12 bases between them. The germline CDR1 and CDR2 sequences are SEHNR and FQNEAQ (reference sequence). The CDR3 DNA sequence: TGTGCCAGCAGCGGCGGGGGACACGAAGCTTTCTTT. Its protein is CASSGGGHEAFF. Supplemented by reference TRBV7-9 and TRBJ1-1, the full variable domain reads DTGVSQNPRHKITKRGQNVTFRCDPISEHNRLYWYRQTLGQGPEFLTYFQNEAQLEKSRLLSDRFSAERPKGSFSTLEIQRTEQGDSAMYLCASSGGGHEAFFGQGTRLTVV.

The CDR3 coding sequence is TGTGCCCGAGCGGGAGCCGGGGAGCTGTTTTTT. Translated, it gives CARAGAGELFF. V is TRBV30 and J is TRBJ2-2; 8 nucleotides align to TRBD2. In germline, CDR1 is GTSNPN, CDR2 SVGIG (reference sequence). This CDR3 region has 11 residues. J gave up 6 bases and V 8 bases, and 2 bases lay outside the gene matches. The whole variable domain, filled in from reference TRBV30 and TRBJ2-2, reads SQTIHQWPATLVQPVGSPLSLECTVEGTSNPNLYWYRQAAGRGLQLLFYSVGIGQISSEVPQNLSASRPQDRQFILSSKKLLLSDSGFYLCARAGAGELFFGEGSRLTVL.

The chain carries TRBV11-2 and TRBJ1-4; the D gene is possibly TRBD1 (6 bases). The V end was cut by 5 bases, the J end by 10 bases, with 11 bases between. The CDR3 runs to 12 residues. Germline lookup yields CDR1 SGHAT and CDR2 FQNNGV. CDR3 loop: CASSREGGKLFF. The CDR3 DNA reads TGTGCCAGCAGCCGAGAGGGGGGAAAACTGTTTTTT.

This clone has a single count. The chain couples TRBV5-1 to TRBJ1-2; TRBD1 is a possible D gene (5 bases). This CDR3 spans 14 amino acids. Germline V gives CDR1 SGHRS, CDR2 YFSETQ. V was pared by 3 bases and J by 8 bases, with 17 bases between. In nucleotides, the CDR3 is TGCGCCAGCAGCTACCCTGGGCAGGGCAACGGCTACACCTTC. It codes for CASSYPGQGNGYTF.

V usage is TRBV6-5 and J usage is TRBJ1-4, with D perhaps TRBD1 (6 bases). The CDR3 length is 14 residues. Germline CDR1 is MNHEY and CDR2 is SVGAGI. V was cut by 10 bases and J by 8 bases, with 20 bases left in between. This CDR3 reads CATHRRGEREKLFF. CDR3 nucleotides: TGTGCCACACACCGAAGGGGGGAGAGGGAAAAACTGTTTTTT.